This T cell receptor (beta chain) is drawn from a study of T-cell memory formation after mild COVID-19. V was shortened by 1 base and J by 5 bases, with 9 bases between the two germline ends. In germline, CDR1 is SEHNR, CDR2 FQNEAQ (reference sequence). The CDR3 loop spans 13 amino acids. Using its own MiXCR run on the 5' RACE reads, TCRdb lists one record per CDR3 protein. The data show hundreds of thousands of distinct CDR3 sequences, with roughly 21% seen just once and around 7.7% held by the top ten. This clonotype occurred a few times. Antigen specificity is unknown. General study points: Memory sampled before infection contained some responding clones, suggesting cross-reactive memory joined.

The rearrangement uses TRBV7-9 and TRBJ2-7, with D unclear. The sample taken for sequencing was PBMCs or a T cell subset sorted from them (not recorded which). The sequence was collected from an adult woman who had mild COVID-19 (a few samples of this study predate the infection). Cell type and time point are not known. CDR3 in amino acids: CASSLEAGDEQYF. The CDR3 coding sequence is TGTGCCAGCAGCTTAGAGGCTGGCGACGAGCAGTACTTC.